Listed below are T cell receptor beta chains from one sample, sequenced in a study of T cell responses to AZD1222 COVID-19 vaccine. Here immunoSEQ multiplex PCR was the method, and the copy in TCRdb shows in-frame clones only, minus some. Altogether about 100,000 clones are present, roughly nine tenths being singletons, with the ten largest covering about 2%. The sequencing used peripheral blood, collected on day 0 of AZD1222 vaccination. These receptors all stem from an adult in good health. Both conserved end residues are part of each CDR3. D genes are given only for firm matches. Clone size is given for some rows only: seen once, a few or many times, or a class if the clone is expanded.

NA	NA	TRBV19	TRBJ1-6	TGTGCCAGTAGTGCCCAAAGCTCCTATAATTCACCCCTCCACTTT	CASSAQSSYNSPLHF
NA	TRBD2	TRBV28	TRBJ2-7	TGTGCCAGCAGCGGATTAGGGACTAGCGAGCCTTACGAGCAGTACTTC	CASSGLGTSEPYEQYF
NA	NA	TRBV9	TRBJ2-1	TGTGCCAGCAGCGTAACGCCGAGCTCCTACAATGAGCAGTTCTTC	CASSVTPSSYNEQFF
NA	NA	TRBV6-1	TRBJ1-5	TGTGCCAGCAGTGAAGTGAACAGGGCGAATCAGCCCCAGCATTTT	CASSEVNRANQPQHF
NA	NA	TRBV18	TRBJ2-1	TGTGCCAGCTCACCACCGGTGGGGCCTACGGATGAGCAGTTCTTC	CASSPPVGPTDEQFF
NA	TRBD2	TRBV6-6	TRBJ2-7	TGTGCCAGCAGTCAATTTAGAACTAGCGGGAGGGCCTACGAGCAGTACTTC	CASSQFRTSGRAYEQYF
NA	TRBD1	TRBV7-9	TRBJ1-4	TGTGCCAGCAGGAAGACAGGGTCGGGAGGTGAAAAACTGTTTTTT	CASRKTGSGGEKLFF
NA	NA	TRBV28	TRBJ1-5	TGTGCCAGCATCCCCGAGGCAAATCAGCCCCAGCATTTT	CASIPEANQPQHF
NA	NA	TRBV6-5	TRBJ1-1	TGTGCCAGTAGTCCTGCAGGAACTGAAGCTTTCTTT	CASSPAGTEAFF
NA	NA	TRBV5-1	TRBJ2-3	TGCGCCAGCAGCTTGGCCGGGATAGGCACAGATACGCAGTATTTT	CASSLAGIGTDTQYF
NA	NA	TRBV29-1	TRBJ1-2	TGCAGCGCACGAGGGGGTTCTAACTATGGCTACACCTTC	CSARGGSNYGYTF
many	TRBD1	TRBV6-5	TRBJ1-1	TGTGCCAGCAGTTCGGGACAGGTGATAGGGAACACTGAAGCTTTCTTT	CASSSGQVIGNTEAFF
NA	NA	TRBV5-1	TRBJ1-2	TGCGCCAGCAGCTTGGGTAGTTTTAACTATGGCTACACCTTC	CASSLGSFNYGYTF
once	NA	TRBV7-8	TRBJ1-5	TGTGCCAGCAGCTTAGCCCCGTGGCAGCCCCAGCATTTT	CASSLAPWQPQHF
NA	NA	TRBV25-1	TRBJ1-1	TGTGCCAGCAGTGCCCGGGGGGGGCAAGCTTTCTTT	CASSARGGQAFF
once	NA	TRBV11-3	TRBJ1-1	TGTGCCAGCAGCTTAGATCTAGGGCCGAACACTGAAGCTTTCTTT	CASSLDLGPNTEAFF
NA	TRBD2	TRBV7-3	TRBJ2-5	TGTGCCAGCAGCAAAACCCCGGGACTAGGGCAAGAGACCCAGTACTTC	CASSKTPGLGQETQYF
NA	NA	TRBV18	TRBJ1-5	TGTGCCAGCTCCCTGACGCAAGATAGCAATCAGCCCCAGCATTTT	CASSLTQDSNQPQHF
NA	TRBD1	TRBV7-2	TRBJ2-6	TGTGCCAGCAGCTTAGGGGACAGGGCTGGGGCCAACGTCCTGACTTTC	CASSLGDRAGANVLTF
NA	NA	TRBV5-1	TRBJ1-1	TGCGCCAGCAGCTTGGAGGGGGGCCGCGGAGACACTGAAGCTTTCTTT	CASSLEGGRGDTEAFF